Listed below are T cell receptor beta chains from one sample, sequenced in a study of cytomegalovirus exposure and HLA in healthy donors. Using immunoSEQ multiplex PCR, the repertoire was profiled, and TCRdb retains in-frame clones only, with some absent. The sample records approximately 190,000 clones, around 80% being singletons. Sequenced material: PBMCs. The source is a woman aged 30 to 39 in good health and CMV-seropositive. The CDR3 runs from the conserved cysteine through the conserved F or W. D genes are given only for firm matches.

D gene	V gene	J gene	CDR3 protein
TRBD1	TRBV5-1	TRBJ2-7	CASSLGTGLYEQYF
TRBD1	TRBV29-1	TRBJ1-2	CSVGGWDRGNYGYTF
TRBD2	TRBV11-2	TRBJ2-1	CASSSSGVKYNEQFF
NA	TRBV11-3	TRBJ2-1	CASSLGLGGKYNEQFF
TRBD1	TRBV6-1	TRBJ1-2	CASSGQTGTGVRYGYTF
NA	TRBV9	TRBJ2-1	CASSAALQTYNEQFF
NA	TRBV27	TRBJ1-5	CASSFGSGSQPQHF
NA	TRBV18	TRBJ2-7	CASSPGRYEQYF
TRBD1	TRBV5-4	TRBJ2-3	CASTQTGQGSTDTQYF
NA	TRBV5-4	TRBJ1-1	CASSLALTGITEAFF
NA	TRBV27	TRBJ2-7	CASGAGLSSYEQYF
NA	TRBV6-1	TRBJ2-1	CASREVSYNEQFF
TRBD2	TRBV9	TRBJ2-5	CASSAGLAGGGQETQYF
TRBD1	TRBV6-6	TRBJ2-5	CASSYGQGGETQYF
NA	TRBV4-1	TRBJ1-2	CASSQGAGLWGYTF
TRBD2	TRBV11-2	TRBJ2-5	CASSLGLAGGPGETQYF
TRBD2	TRBV7-3	TRBJ2-1	CASSLGAGGSGTHNEQFF
NA	TRBV10-3	TRBJ2-1	CAISPTGSSYNEQFF
TRBD1	TRBV27	TRBJ2-4	CASSLQGLIAKNIQYF
TRBD1	TRBV11-1	TRBJ2-5	CASSINQGASEETQYF
NA	TRBV30	TRBJ2-7	CAWRTTGVWEQYF
NA	TRBV4-2	TRBJ2-2	CASSQDPTVNTGELFF
NA	TRBV7-3	TRBJ2-3	CASSLNYRGDTQYF
NA	TRBV9	TRBJ1-4	CASSVNSGAEKLFF
NA	TRBV2	TRBJ1-2	CASKGRDNYGYTF
TRBD1	TRBV5-1	TRBJ2-1	CASASGGSYNEQFF
NA	TRBV7-9	TRBJ2-4	CASSPAGIRAAKNIQYF
NA	TRBV2	TRBJ2-1	CASRWEPRNEQFF
NA	TRBV27	TRBJ1-1	CASSLMGTNTEAFF
TRBD1	TRBV2	TRBJ2-1	CASSRTGDNEQFF
TRBD2	TRBV19	TRBJ2-3	CASSLTGTRNVDTQYF